This T cell receptor (beta chain) derives from a study of T cell responses to AZD1222 COVID-19 vaccine. On the study more broadly: Second-dose timings of about 4 or about 12 weeks were pooled. Study outcomes and limitations: Per reports, nearly half of all spike-specific TCRs target regions that are unmutated in variants. Receipt of two AZD1222 doses was followed by a rise in Spike-specific TCR breadth and depth. Donors, mostly white British, included more females; clonal diversity was possibly underestimated.

The V end lost 4 bases, the J end lost 4 bases, and 13 bases lay between the germline ends. The germline V gene encodes CDR1 SQVTM and CDR2 ANQGSEA. The CDR3 covers 13 residues. TCRdb's table, derived via immunoSEQ multiplex PCR, lists solely in-frame clones and lacks some. This sample has about 150,000 clones, with 88% found just once. Worth noting for this clone: Antigen: not known.

This sequence was found in an adult in good health. V usage is TRBV29-1 and J usage is TRBJ1-2; no reliable D call. This specimen consisted of peripheral blood, obtained on day 0 of AZD1222 vaccination. CDR3 DNA sequence: TGCAGCGTTGCTGGGAGACAAAGCTATGGCTACACCTTC. This gives the protein CSVAGRQSYGYTF.